A single sample is the source of the 23 T cell receptor beta chains below, sequenced in a study of T cells in Graves' hyperthyroidism and ophthalmopathy. TCR beta CDR3 regions were amplified from RNA. An initial round of RT-PCR targeting the TCR CDR3 relied on the HTBI primer set. TCRdb reprocessed the multiplex PCR reads via MiXCR and lists one record per CDR3 protein. The repertoire consists of around 600,000 distinct CDR3 sequences, with less than 20% occurring once and the leading ten covering around 7.5%. Material: blood. The receptors were sampled from a woman aged 25 to 39 with Graves' hyperthyroidism.

The table lists this clonotype with many counts. This chain uses TRBV20-1 with TRBJ1-5, with D perhaps TRBD1 (6 bases). Germline CDR1 DFQATT, CDR2 SNEGSKA (reference sequence). The CDR3 runs 17 residues. The V end lost 5 bases, the J end lost 0 bases, and 20 bases lay between the germline ends. CDR3 DNA sequence: TGCAGTGCTCTAGTTGGCGACAGGCCCTATAGCAATCAGCCCCAGCATTTT. Amino acid sequence: CSALVGDRPYSNQPQHF.

This clonotype showed up just a few times. The chain employs TRBV6-2 or TRBV6-3 and TRBJ2-2; 7 nucleotides line up with TRBD2. Germline V CDR1 and CDR2: MNHEY, SVGEGT. The CDR3 spans 20 residues. V was clipped by 4 bases and J by 0 bases; unmatched bases: 17. CDR3 region: CASSFHVSGGSPPNTGELFF. As DNA, the CDR3 is TGTGCCAGCAGTTTTCATGTTTCGGGCGGGAGCCCACCGAACACCGGGGAGCTGTTTTTT.

This clonotype was observed at least ten times. This sequence joins TRBV30 and TRBJ2-1; 12 bases agree with TRBD2. Germline CDR1 is GTSNPN and CDR2 is SVGIG (reference sequence). Unmatched junction bases numbered 5, after V lost 6 bases and J lost 2 bases. This CDR3 spans 15 amino acids. CDR3 coding DNA: TGTGCCTGTACTAGCGGGAGGTCTCCCTACAATGAGCAGTTCTTC. It yields the protein CACTSGRSPYNEQFF.

There are many counts of this clonotype. For the CDR3, the DNA is TGTGCCAGCACCCGAACCACACTAGCGGGAGGTACAGATACGCAGTATTTT. Translation: CASTRTTLAGGTDTQYF. The gene calls are TRBV6-1 and TRBJ2-3; 12 nucleotides match TRBD2. The CDR3 contains 17 residues. From germline, CDR1 is MNHNS and CDR2 SASEGT. J was trimmed by 3 bases and V by 7 bases; bases with no gene match: 11.

This clonotype has a count of ten or more. This chain joins TRBV7-2 and TRBJ1-1; D not resolved. Deletions cut 3 bases from V and 10 bases from J, with 15 bases between. Germline CDR1 and CDR2: SGHTA and FQGNSA. This CDR3 spans 13 amino acids. In nucleotides, the CDR3 is TGTGCCAGCAGCTTCCGGCAGGACCCTACAGCTTTCTTT. Residues: CASSFRQDPTAFF. Based on the CDR3 plus reference TRBV7-2 and TRBJ1-1, the full variable domain is GAGVSQSPSNKVTEKGKDVELRCDPISGHTALYWYRQSLGQGLEFLIYFQGNSAPDKSGLPSDRFSAERTGGSVSTLTIQRTQQEDSAVYLCASSFRQDPTAFFGQGTRLTVV.

This clonotype was recorded a few times. This chain's CDR3 is CASSINRDTEAFF. CDR3 in DNA: TGTGCCAGTAGTATTAACAGGGACACTGAAGCTTTCTTT. This chain uses TRBV19 with TRBJ1-1, with D perhaps TRBD1 (6 bases). The CDR3 covers 13 residues. The V gene's germline CDR1 is LNHDA and CDR2 SQIVND (reference sequence). Trimming shortened V by 3 bases and J by 3 bases, and 8 bases separated the two germline ends. Filled out from reference TRBV19 and TRBJ1-1, the complete variable domain reads DGGITQSPKYLFRKEGQNVTLSCEQNLNHDAMYWYRQDPGQGLRLIYYSQIVNDFQKGDIAEGYSVSREKKESFPLTVTSAQKNPTAFYLCASSINRDTEAFFGQGTRLTVV.

V gene TRBV18 combines with J gene TRBJ1-1, with 10 bases fitting TRBD1. CDR1 and CDR2 (germline): KGHSH, LQKENI. The CDR3 has 13 amino acids. Unmatched junction bases numbered 7, after V lost 3 bases and J lost 12 bases. The DNA for the CDR3 is TGTGCCAGCTCACCCGGACAGGGGGACATAACTTTCTTT. Its translation is CASSPGQGDITFF.

This clonotype was observed a handful of times. The chain recombines TRBV12-3 or TRBV12-4 with TRBJ1-1, with D uncertain. V was pared by 8 bases and J by 0 bases, with 10 bases between. CDR3 length: 13 residues. CDR3 region: CASAPQMNTEAFF. CDR3 nucleotides: TGTGCCAGCGCCCCCCAAATGAACACTGAAGCTTTCTTT.

This clonotype was counted at least ten times. This chain joins TRBV30 and TRBJ2-3, with 7 bases identical to TRBD1. CDR1 is GTSNPN, CDR2 SVGIG, per germline (reference sequence). The CDR3 spans 15 residues. The V and J ends lost 2 bases and 2 bases, in that order; junction bases with no gene match: 7. Here the CDR3 DNA reads TGTGCCTGGAGTCTAACAGGGGTTCCCACAGATACGCAGTATTTT. This translates into CAWSLTGVPTDTQYF.

This clonotype came up many times. V is TRBV20-1 and J is TRBJ2-1; 9 positions agree with TRBD2. V shed 2 bases and J 4 bases; nucleotides not matched to a gene: 3. CDR1 is DFQATT, CDR2 SNEGSKA, per germline (reference sequence). CDR3 length equals 14 residues. The CDR3 region has the DNA TGCAGTGCTAGACCGACTAGCGGTTACAATGAGCAGTTCTTC. Translated, it gives CSARPTSGYNEQFF.

The CDR3 nucleotides are TGTGCCAGCAGTTCCGACAGGACACTGGATGGCTACACCTTC. This translates into CASSSDRTLDGYTF. The genes are TRBV6-5 and TRBJ1-2, with D perhaps matching TRBD1 (6 bases). This CDR3 is 14 amino acids long. Germline V gene sequence: CDR1 MNHEY, CDR2 SVGAGI. Trimming cost V 4 bases and J 6 bases, with 15 bases left between them.

The gene calls are TRBV5-4 and TRBJ1-2; 9 bases fit TRBD1. V lost 3 bases and J lost 8; bases outside the gene matches: 2. The CDR3 loop spans 12 amino acids. Germline-derived CDR1 and CDR2 are SGHNT and YYREEE (reference sequence). CDR3 sequence reads: CASSWTGAGYTF. CDR3 bases: TGTGCCAGCAGCTGGACAGGGGCCGGCTACACCTTC.

This clonotype was seen repeatedly, ten times or more. The chain is built from TRBV18 and TRBJ2-7; possible D gene TRBD1, 6 bases. V was shortened by 4 bases and J by 3 bases, with 10 bases between the two germline ends. Germline CDR1 is KGHSH and CDR2 is LQKENI. The CDR3 runs to 13 residues. CDR3 in amino acids: CASSLGDNYEQYF. The CDR3 nucleotides read TGTGCCAGCTCACTTGGGGACAACTACGAGCAGTACTTC.

This clonotype was seen only a few times. The chain links TRBV20-1 to TRBJ2-7; 12 bases map to TRBD2. Unmatched junction bases numbered 6, after V lost 5 bases and J lost 1 base. The CDR3 is 15 residues long. CDR1 and CDR2 from the germline V gene are DFQATT and SNEGSKA (reference sequence). The CDR3 nucleotides read TGCAGTGCTCGGCTAGCGGGAGGGGGGTCCTACGAGCAGTACTTC. It specifies CSARLAGGGSYEQYF.

This clonotype came up many times. V gene TRBV28 combines with J gene TRBJ2-3; D ambiguous. The germline CDR1 and CDR2 sequences are MDHEN and SYDVKM. Trimming took off 4 bases at V and 2 bases at J, with 10 bases between the two ends. The CDR3 is 14 amino acids. This CDR3 is CASSSRILTDTQYF. The CDR3 region has the DNA TGTGCCAGCAGTTCTCGGATCCTCACAGATACGCAGTATTTT. The full variable domain, completed using reference TRBV28 and TRBJ2-3, is DVKVTQSSRYLVKRTGEKVFLECVQDMDHENMFWYRQDPGLGLRLIYFSYDVKMKEKGDIPEGYSVSREKKERFSLILESASTNQTSMYLCASSSRILTDTQYFGPGTRLTVL.

This clonotype was detected many times. The rearrangement joins TRBV30 to TRBJ2-3, with 12 bases matching TRBD2. The V segment lost 4 bases and the J segment 6 bases; nucleotides outside the gene matches: 17. Looked up from germline, CDR1 is GTSNPN and CDR2 is SVGIG (reference sequence). This CDR3 is 18 amino acids long. CDR3 DNA: TGTGCCTGGACCCTGAGGCTAGCGGGAGGGCCCGGAATTGATACGCAGTATTTT. Translating gives CAWTLRLAGGPGIDTQYF.

The table lists this clonotype with many counts. The chain links TRBV28 to TRBJ2-7, with TRBD2 matching 7 bases. The length of the CDR3 is 15 residues. The trim removed 6 bases at V and 6 bases at J, leaving 14 bases unmatched. Looked up from germline, CDR1 is MDHEN and CDR2 is SYDVKM. CDR3 residues: CASSPAIAGVGEQYF. The CDR3 nucleotides are TGTGCCAGCAGCCCGGCTATCGCGGGAGTTGGCGAGCAGTACTTC.

The chain uses TRBV29-1 and TRBJ2-5; TRBD1 matches at 8 bases. With 4 bases clipped from V and 3 bases from J, the junction kept 7 bases outside the gene matches. Germline assignment: CDR1 SQVTM and CDR2 ANQGSEA. The CDR3 is 14 residues long. DNA for the CDR3: TGCAGCGTTGCTCCGGGACAGGTGGAAGAGACCCAGTACTTC. It codes for CSVAPGQVEETQYF.

This clonotype was observed many times. Here the CDR3 DNA reads TGCAGTGCCACCCCCCACAGGGGCCAAGAGACCCAGTACTTC. It codes for CSATPHRGQETQYF. The chain combines TRBV20-1 with TRBJ2-5; 7 nucleotides line up with TRBD1. This CDR3 has 14 residues. CDR1 is DFQATT and CDR2 is SNEGSKA in the germline V gene (reference sequence). Losses at the gene ends were 6 bases for V and 1 base for J; bases not matched to a gene: 8.

This clonotype was detected ten times or more. The chain couples TRBV30 to TRBJ2-2; D remains unclear. The V end lost 4 bases, the J end lost 5 bases, and 11 bases lay between the germline ends. The CDR3 consists of 13 residues. Germline assignment: CDR1 GTSNPN and CDR2 SVGIG (reference sequence). CDR3 in amino acids: CAWISGGTGELFF. The CDR3 bases are TGTGCCTGGATTTCAGGTGGGACCGGGGAGCTGTTTTTT.

The rearrangement uses TRBV4-1 and TRBJ2-2; D is perhaps TRBD2 (6 bases). Germline V gene sequence: CDR1 MGHRA, CDR2 YSYEKL. Trimming shortened V by 4 bases and J by 9 bases, and 15 bases separated the two germline ends. The length of the CDR3 is 14 residues. The CDR3 here is CASSPTSFMWELFF. As DNA, the CDR3 is TGCGCCAGCAGCCCGACTAGTTTCATGTGGGAGCTGTTTTTT.

The gene calls are TRBV27 and TRBJ2-5; D is uncertain. This CDR3 is built from 14 residues. Germline CDR1 reads MNHEY; CDR2 reads SMNVEV (reference sequence). V lost 3 bases to trimming and J lost 5 bases, with 13 bases between them. The CDR3 sequence is CASSFGSMGETQYF. The CDR3 DNA reads TGTGCCAGCAGTTTCGGGTCGATGGGGGAGACCCAGTACTTC.

This clonotype was recorded a few times. This chain uses TRBV6-1 with TRBJ2-1, with a weak D call TRBD2 (6 bases). Germline CDR1 is MNHNS and CDR2 is SASEGT. The CDR3 has 14 amino acids. The V gene lost 7 bases and the J gene lost 3 bases, with 13 bases spanning the gap. Written as DNA, the CDR3 is TGTGCCAGCAAAGTGGGACTGATCTACAATGAGCAGTTCTTC. It codes for CASKVGLIYNEQFF.